Following are 9 T cell receptor beta chains from one sample sequenced in a study of T cell responses to AZD1222 COVID-19 vaccine. TCRdb keeps only in-frame clones here, not all; method: immunoSEQ multiplex PCR. The top ten clones hold roughly 7.7% of a sample with 80,000 to 100,000 clones, approximately 90% of them seen once. The specimen was peripheral blood, collected on day 0 of AZD1222 vaccination. These TCRs come from an adult in good health.

This clone came up a few times. The chain joins TRBV10-3 to TRBJ2-5, with 13 bases identical to TRBD2. Germline CDR1 and CDR2: ENHRY and SYGVKD. Losses at the gene ends were 11 bases for V and 2 bases for J; bases not matched to a gene: 8. The CDR3 length is 15 residues. The CDR3 DNA is TGTGCCTCGCGGACTAGCGGGGGCAAGCAAGAGACCCAGTACTTC. It encodes CASRTSGGKQETQYF.

The V and J genes are TRBV7-6 and TRBJ2-3, with D perhaps TRBD1 (6 bases). V was trimmed by 6 bases and J by 2 bases, leaving 15 bases between them. The CDR3 runs 15 residues. CDR1 SGHVS and CDR2 FNYEAQ come from the germline V gene. The CDR3 coding sequence is TGTGCCAGCAGTTTCCGGGACACCTACACAGATACGCAGTATTTT. This gives the protein CASSFRDTYTDTQYF.

The chain couples TRBV3-1 (or the pseudogene TRBV3-2) to TRBJ1-3; perhaps TRBD1 as D (6 bases). The CDR3 has 16 amino acids. V lost 4 bases, J lost 4 bases, and 17 bases lay in between. CDR1 is LGHDT, CDR2 YNNKEL, per germline (reference sequence). CDR3 sequence reads: CASSPPGGREGNTIYF. The CDR3 DNA reads as TGTGCCAGCAGCCCGCCGGGGGGCAGAGAGGGAAACACCATATATTTT.

V is TRBV3-1 (or the pseudogene TRBV3-2) and J is TRBJ1-2; D remains unclear. CDR1 and CDR2 (germline): LGHDT, YNNKEL (reference sequence). V gave up 0 bases and J gave up 1 base, with 9 bases separating them. The CDR3 length is 15 residues. The CDR3 region has the DNA TGTGCCAGCAGCCAAGAAGTTGCAGTTAACTATGGCTACACCTTC. Its protein product is CASSQEVAVNYGYTF.

DNA for the CDR3: TGTGCCAGCAGTTTAAAACCAGCAACTAATGAAAAACTGTTTTTT. Its protein is CASSLKPATNEKLFF. J is TRBJ1-4 and V is TRBV27; D unclear. Germline-derived CDR1 and CDR2 are MNHEY and SMNVEV (reference sequence). V lost 2 bases to trimming and J lost 0 bases, with 7 bases between them. CDR3 length: 15 residues.

CDR3 nucleotide sequence: TGTGCCAGTAGTATTATGGGGACTAGCAATCAGCCCCAGCATTTT. This codes for CASSIMGTSNQPQHF. The V and J genes are TRBV19 and TRBJ1-5, with a possible D match to TRBD1 (5 bases). Germline V gene data show CDR1 as LNHDA and CDR2 as SQIVND (reference sequence). The V gene lost 3 bases and the J gene lost 0 bases, with 9 bases spanning the gap. CDR3 length: 15 residues.

This clone was detected once. This chain links TRBV7-6 with TRBJ2-1; 13 bases align to TRBD2. The CDR3 is 16 amino acids. CDR1 SGHVS and CDR2 FNYEAQ come from the germline V gene. V shed 5 bases and J 7 bases; nucleotides not matched to a gene: 8. CDR3 sequence reads: CASSDPLAGGLNEQFF. CDR3 nucleotides: TGTGCCAGCAGCGACCCACTAGCGGGGGGGCTGAATGAGCAGTTCTTC.

The chain combines TRBV3-1 (or the pseudogene TRBV3-2) with TRBJ1-5; 9 bases are shared with TRBD1. The CDR3 runs to 15 residues. The germline gives CDR1 LGHDT, CDR2 YNNKEL (reference sequence). The ends lost 5 bases at V and 6 bases at J; junction bases unmatched: 8. The CDR3 region has the DNA TGTGCCAGCAGCAAGCGGGACAGGGTGTCTCAGCCCCAGCATTTT. It codes for CASSKRDRVSQPQHF.

The chain carries TRBV25-1 and TRBJ1-3; no clear D gene. V shed 7 bases and J shed 0 bases, with 10 bases lying between them. The germline V gene encodes CDR1 MGHDK and CDR2 SYGVNS. There are 14 residues in the CDR3. The CDR3 region is CASTGSTSGNTIYF. The CDR3 bases are TGTGCCAGCACTGGTTCGACCTCTGGAAACACCATATATTTT. Full variable domain (remainder filled in from reference TRBV25-1 and TRBJ1-3): EADIYQTPRYLVIGTGKKITLECSQTMGHDKMYWYQQDPGMELHLIHYSYGVNSTEKGDLSSESTVSRIRTEHFPLTLESARPSHTSQYLCASTGSTSGNTIYFGEGSWLTVV.